Presented here are 3 T cell receptor beta chains from one specimen sequenced in a study of beta chain features in type 1 diabetes. Reverse transcription of all isolated RNA meant that expressed TCRB transcripts were sequenced. Sequencing used immunoSEQ multiplex PCR; TCRdb keeps in-frame clones, though not all of them. Of roughly 28,000 clones listed, 50% to 65% are singletons. Study-level results: The study found moderately but significantly shorter TCRB CDR3s in all four CD4+ subsets of Type 1 diabetes patients.

No antigens are known for them. Sample: Tregs from blood. All receptors come from a woman under 30 with type 1 diabetes.

This chain links TRBV7-2 with TRBJ2-1; D is undetermined. CDR3 length: 17 amino acids. Trimming shortened V by 2 bases and J by 3 bases, and 17 bases separated the two germline ends. Germline CDR1 SGHTA, CDR2 FQGNSA. CDR3 sequence reads: CASSLRSASAYYNEQFF. The CDR3 nucleotides read TGTGCCAGCAGCTTAAGAAGTGCGAGCGCATACTACAATGAGCAGTTCTTC.

This rearrangement joins TRBV5-5 to TRBJ2-7; 7 bases match TRBD1. V trimming: 0 bases; J trimming: 0 bases; junction bases outside the gene matches: 3. The length of the CDR3 is 15 residues. CDR1 SGHKS and CDR2 YYEKEE come from the germline V gene (reference sequence). CDR3 sequence reads: CASSLGQGVSYEQYF. CDR3 coding DNA: TGTGCCAGCAGCTTGGGGCAGGGGGTCTCCTACGAGCAGTACTTC.

V is TRBV5-1 and J is TRBJ1-1, with unresolved D. V lost 0 bases, J lost 4 bases, and 10 bases lay in between. The CDR3 length is 14 residues. The germline CDR1 and CDR2 sequences are SGHRS and YFSETQ. Here the CDR3 reads CASSLARGSTEAFF. CDR3 sequence (DNA): TGCGCCAGCAGCTTGGCCCGAGGTAGCACTGAAGCTTTCTTT.